This T cell receptor beta chain was recovered during a study of CD8+ T cells in alopecia areata (dated by TCRdb to 2016 to 2019). Broadly, across the study: Treated patients were enrolled in an open-label pilot trial of oral tofacitinib, 5 to 10 mg twice daily, for moderate-to-severe alopecia areata. Tofacitinib was given for 6 to 18 months, followed by 6 months of follow-up off drug to assess delayed response and recurrence. Amplification of TCRbeta CDR3 regions was done by immunoSEQ multiplex PCR using 35 Vbeta forward primers and 13 Jbeta reverse primers. Scalp clonality was compared among normal scalp (n=4), patchy alopecia areata scalp (n=8), and alopecia totalis/universalis scalp (n=8). The study used high-throughput TCRbeta sequencing to examine T cell clonal expansion in alopecia areata, in both the C3H/HeJ mouse model and human patients. Biopsies were taken from tofacitinib-treated patients at baseline and again at 4 and 24 weeks into treatment, and several of those patients also had a later scalp biopsy. RNA was obtained with the PAXgene miRNA kit for fixed scalp, the miRNeasy kit for PBMCs, and the RNeasy kit for mouse skin. Scalp tissue and sorted CD4+ and CD8+ peripheral blood T cells from patchy and totalis/universalis alopecia areata patients and from healthy controls were covered by human TCRbeta sequencing. The research as a whole found: Higher clonality and more expanded CD8+ clones were observed in lesional scalp than in normal scalp, particularly in alopecia totalis/universalis, a finding suggestive of antigenic drive. Unlike mouse skin, which is dominated by gammadelta T cells, normal human skin has resident alphabeta T cells that are also sequenced, and this complicates analysis of the scalp TCR repertoire. Shared TCR sequences between patients were less evident than in mice, which may be partly attributable to HLA diversity in the patient population.

The time point tag for this specimen amounts to: baseline before oral tofacitinib. Lesional scalp punch biopsies and peripheral blood were obtained from alopecia areata patients. After PBMCs were isolated by density centrifugation and stained for CD3, CD4 and CD8, a FACSAria was used to sort CD4+ and CD8+ T cells. V loses 7 bases, J loses 8 bases, and the germline ends lie 18 bases apart. Looking up the germline V gene yields CDR1 SQVTM and CDR2 ANQGSEA. The CDR3, from cysteine to phenylalanine, totals 13 residues. The retained sequence is limited to the CDR3, 39 bases, with the frame set at the first base. Library creation used the immunoSEQ multiplex PCR assay. To provide template for TCR sequencing, every sample had RNA extracted and reverse transcribed into cDNA. SuperScript III was used for first-strand cDNA synthesis, primed with a 2:1 mix of oligo-dT and random hexamers. A synthetic immune receptor repertoire was used to assess amplification bias, and residual bias was removed computationally. The study's processing was this. Raw reads were preprocessed to remove errors, and CDR3 was defined by IMGT conventions from the conserved cysteine to phenylalanine. Clonality was computed by normalizing Shannon entropy by log2 of the number of productive unique TCRs and subtracting the result from 1. CD4 or CD8 identity of scalp clones was inferred by cross-referencing scalp TCRbeta sequences with sorted blood CD4 and CD8 repertoires. Not all clones reach the TCRdb copy of this immuneACCESS table, which keeps in-frame sequences only. Checked studies attribute under half of the gap to unresolved V genes and leave the rest unexplained. The DNA gave D and trimming, while V, J and clone size come from that table. The sample table contains roughly 150,000 clones; only one count was recorded for about 51% of them. The ten biggest clones cover less than 20% of the sample.

This clone was picked up a small number of times. Its target antigen remains unknown. No much larger clonotype is one base removed from it; base qualities were not supplied. This material consisted of CD8+ T cells sorted from blood, taken at week 0. This chain is built from TRBV29-1 and TRBJ2-1; the D gene is perhaps TRBD1, on 5 matching bases. The TCR originated in a human donor with alopecia areata. The CDR3 corresponds to CSADPDTSYEQFF. In nucleotide form, the sequence is TGCAGCGCCGATCCGGACACCTCCTATGAGCAGTTCTTC.